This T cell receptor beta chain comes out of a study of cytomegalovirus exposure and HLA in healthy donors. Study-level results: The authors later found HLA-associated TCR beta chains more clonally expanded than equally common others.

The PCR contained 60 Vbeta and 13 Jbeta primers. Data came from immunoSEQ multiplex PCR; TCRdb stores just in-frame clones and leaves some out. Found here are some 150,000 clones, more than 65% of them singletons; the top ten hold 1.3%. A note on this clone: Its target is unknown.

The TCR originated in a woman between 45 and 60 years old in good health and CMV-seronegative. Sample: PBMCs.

The DNA of the CDR3 is TGCGCCAGCAGCTCCTCGGGAGGGGGACGTCTGAGCTCCTACAATGAGCAGTTCTTC. This encodes CASSSSGGGRLSSYNEQFF. The chain links TRBV5-1 to TRBJ2-1, with 8 bases fitting TRBD2. This CDR3 contains 19 residues. The trim removed 3 bases at V and 0 bases at J, leaving 14 bases unmatched. Germline-derived CDR1 and CDR2 are SGHRS and YFSETQ.